What follows are 28 T cell receptor beta chains derived from one specimen sequenced in a study of blood T cell repertoires in COVID-19. The method was immunoSEQ multiplex PCR; TCRdb's version includes in-frame clones alone and lacks a portion of them. The sample yields some 70,000 clones, more than 70% seen once. Sequencing input: PBMCs or T cells enriched from blood (not recorded which). These receptors originate from a woman aged 35 to 49 who had recovered from COVID-19.

V usage is TRBV7-8 and J usage is TRBJ1-5, with D perhaps matching TRBD1 (6 bases). This CDR3 contains 14 residues. The ends were cut back, 5 bases at V and 6 bases at J, with 14 bases in the middle. Germline V gene data show CDR1 as SGHVS and CDR2 as FQNEAQ. The CDR3 reads CASSPTGLGQPQHF. The CDR3 DNA reads as TGTGCCAGCAGCCCCACAGGGCTCGGTCAGCCCCAGCATTTT. Using reference TRBV7-8 and TRBJ1-5 for the parts outside the CDR3, the full variable domain is GAGVSQSPRYKVAKRGQDVALRCDPISGHVSLFWYQQALGQGPEFLTYFQNEAQLDKSGLPSDRFFAERPEGSVSTLKIQRTQQEDSAVYLCASSPTGLGQPQHFGDGTRLSIL.

For the CDR3, the DNA is TGCGCCAGCAGCTTGGGGTTCAGGGTGGTAGAAGAGACCCAGTACTTC. Protein sequence: CASSLGFRVVEETQYF. The J gene is TRBJ2-5, the V gene TRBV5-1, with TRBD1 as a possible D gene (5 bases). Trimming cost V 0 bases and J 3 bases, with 15 bases left between them. Germline values: CDR1 SGHRS, CDR2 YFSETQ. CDR3 length: 16 residues.

This clone occurred once. The gene calls are TRBV12-3 or TRBV12-4 and TRBJ2-5; tentatively, D is TRBD2 (6 bases). V dropped 6 bases and J dropped 5 bases, with 13 bases sitting between them. The CDR3 extends over 13 amino acids. The CDR3 region has the DNA TGTGCCAGCAGCCCCCCGGGAGCTGAGACCCAGTACTTC. This translates into CASSPPGAETQYF.

V is TRBV5-1 and J is TRBJ1-1; perhaps TRBD1 as D (5 bases). Trimming stripped 0 bases from V and 4 bases from J, with 10 bases between. From germline, CDR1 is SGHRS and CDR2 YFSETQ. The CDR3 spans 14 residues. CDR3 DNA: TGCGCCAGCAGCTTGGTGTGGGGCAGCACTGAAGCTTTCTTT. Its translation is CASSLVWGSTEAFF.

This chain joins TRBV11-2 and TRBJ2-5; 8 bases match TRBD1. The CDR3 runs to 15 residues. Germline trimming cut 0 bases from V and 5 bases from J; bases unmatched to any gene: 5. Germline V lookup: CDR1 SGHAT, CDR2 FQNNGV. CDR3 loop: CASSLDSTGEETQYF. CDR3 DNA sequence: TGTGCCAGCAGCTTAGACTCGACAGGGGAGGAGACCCAGTACTTC.

The V call is TRBV29-1, the J call TRBJ1-1; 11 bases are a match to TRBD1. The junction had 9 bases not matched to a gene; V was cut back by 7 bases and J by 5 bases. This CDR3 contains 14 residues. Per germline, CDR1 SQVTM and CDR2 ANQGSEA. The CDR3 reads CSAVTGTGGTEAFF. CDR3 DNA sequence: TGCAGCGCTGTCACCGGGACAGGGGGAACTGAAGCTTTCTTT.

This rearrangement joins TRBV5-1 to TRBJ2-7; 8 positions match TRBD2. The CDR3 runs to 15 residues. Germline CDR1 reads SGHRS; CDR2 reads YFSETQ. V trimming: 3 bases; J trimming: 7 bases; junction bases outside the gene matches: 12. CDR3 protein: CASSSLTGGPEEQYF. CDR3 DNA: TGCGCCAGCAGCTCCTTGACGGGGGGGCCTGAGGAGCAGTACTTC. The variable domain in full, completed from reference TRBV5-1 and TRBJ2-7, reads KAGVTQTPRYLIKTRGQQVTLSCSPISGHRSVSWYQQTPGQGLQFLFEYFSETQRNKGNFPGRFSGRQFSNSRSEMNVSTLELGDSALYLCASSSLTGGPEEQYFGPGTRLTVT.

V gene TRBV3-1 (or the pseudogene TRBV3-2) combines with J gene TRBJ2-7; D not resolved. Trimming took 1 base from V and 2 from J, leaving 9 bases between them. The CDR3 runs 14 residues. Germline V gives CDR1 LGHDT, CDR2 YNNKEL (reference sequence). In DNA, the CDR3 is TGTGCCAGCAGCCAAGGGCCAACCACCTACGAGCAGTACTTC. It yields the protein CASSQGPTTYEQYF.

The DNA for the CDR3 is TGTGCCAGCAGTTTATCTACCCTAACAGATACGCAGTATTTT. Translating gives CASSLSTLTDTQYF. V usage is TRBV27 and J usage is TRBJ2-3; no reliable D call. V lost 0 bases to trimming and J lost 3 bases, with 7 bases between them. The length of the CDR3 is 14 residues. CDR1 MNHEY and CDR2 SMNVEV come from the germline V gene (reference sequence).

The J gene is TRBJ1-5, the V gene TRBV5-8; 8 nucleotides agree with TRBD1. This CDR3 comprises 14 residues. Germline lookup yields CDR1 SGHTS and CDR2 YDEGEE. V shed 5 bases and J 1 base; nucleotides not matched to a gene: 2. Written as DNA, the CDR3 is TGTGCCAGCAGGGGACAGGTCAGCAATCAGCCCCAGCATTTT. Residues: CASRGQVSNQPQHF.

This chain joins TRBV28 and TRBJ1-1; TRBD1 matches at 7 bases. Germline CDR1 is MDHEN and CDR2 is SYDVKM. Trimming cost V 6 bases and J 0 bases; bases outside gene matches: 25. The CDR3 length is 21 residues. The DNA of the CDR3 is TGTGCCAGCAGCCGCACACCCAGACAAGGGGGCGCTTCTTGGCTGAACACTGAAGCTTTCTTT. Protein sequence: CASSRTPRQGGASWLNTEAFF.

The rearrangement links TRBV4-2 to TRBJ2-1; D uncertain. Looked up from germline, CDR1 is LGHNA and CDR2 is YNFKEQ. The CDR3 length is 15 residues. The V gene lost 4 bases and the J gene lost 6 bases, with 16 bases spanning the gap. CDR3 in amino acids: CASSPSRVPSNEQFF. CDR3 bases: TGTGCCAGCAGCCCAAGCCGGGTACCGTCCAATGAGCAGTTCTTC.

This sequence joins TRBV27 and TRBJ1-4; D is possibly TRBD1 (5 bases). Germline-derived CDR1 and CDR2 are MNHEY and SMNVEV (reference sequence). The CDR3 totals 15 residues. Trimming pared 6 bases from V and 7 bases from J, leaving 18 bases between. The CDR3 spells CASRPQGLPIEKLFF. The DNA for the CDR3 is TGTGCCAGCAGGCCCCAGGGTCTCCCTATTGAAAAACTGTTTTTT.

V and J are TRBV14 and TRBJ2-1; 13 nucleotides match TRBD2. The CDR3 covers 16 residues. V was pared by 4 bases and J by 8 bases, with 8 bases of the junction left unmatched. The germline gives CDR1 SGHDN, CDR2 FVKESK. This CDR3 is CASSLRTSGGSDEQFF. DNA of the CDR3: TGTGCCAGCAGCCTCCGGACTAGCGGGGGCTCGGATGAGCAGTTCTTC. The complete variable domain, with remaining parts taken from reference TRBV14 and TRBJ2-1, reads EAGVTQFPSHSVIEKGQTVTLRCDPISGHDNLYWYRRVMGKEIKFLLHFVKESKQDESGMPNNRFLAERTGGTYSTLKVQPAELEDSGVYFCASSLRTSGGSDEQFFGPGTRLTVL.

This CDR3 is CASSLMREISPLHF. The CDR3 DNA reads as TGTGCCAGCAGTTTGATGAGGGAAATTTCACCCCTCCACTTT. This chain uses TRBV27 with TRBJ1-6; D not certain. Trimming stripped 3 bases from V and 9 bases from J, with 12 bases between. CDR1 and CDR2 from the germline V gene are MNHEY and SMNVEV (reference sequence). The CDR3 is made up of 14 amino acids.

J is TRBJ2-7 and V is TRBV7-8; 7 bases match TRBD2. The germline gives CDR1 SGHVS, CDR2 FQNEAQ. The CDR3 extends over 16 amino acids. V dropped 1 base and J dropped 4; count of bases not matched to a gene: 10. The chain's CDR3 is CASSLGREGFGYEQYF. The DNA for the CDR3 is TGTGCCAGCAGCTTAGGAAGGGAGGGATTCGGTTACGAGCAGTACTTC. The whole variable domain, remainder taken from reference TRBV7-8 and TRBJ2-7, is GAGVSQSPRYKVAKRGQDVALRCDPISGHVSLFWYQQALGQGPEFLTYFQNEAQLDKSGLPSDRFFAERPEGSVSTLKIQRTQQEDSAVYLCASSLGREGFGYEQYFGPGTRLTVT.

This rearrangement joins TRBV19 to TRBJ2-2, with 9 positions matching TRBD1. The V segment lost 6 bases and the J segment 6 bases; nucleotides outside the gene matches: 2. Germline lookup yields CDR1 LNHDA and CDR2 SQIVND (reference sequence). The length of the CDR3 is 13 residues. CDR3 DNA sequence: TGTGCCAGTAGGGACAGGGGATCCGGGGAGCTGTTTTTT. Translating it yields CASRDRGSGELFF.

V gene TRBV19 combines with J gene TRBJ2-1; 7 bases fit TRBD2. The germline gives CDR1 LNHDA, CDR2 SQIVND (reference sequence). The CDR3 consists of 16 residues. The J segment lost 5 bases and the V segment lost 3 bases, leaving 10 bases of the junction unmatched. The CDR3 reads CASSITRGVTHNEQFF. The CDR3 nucleotides are TGTGCCAGTAGTATTACACGGGGGGTCACGCACAATGAGCAGTTCTTC.

This clone was seen only a few times. The chain carries TRBV3-1 (or the pseudogene TRBV3-2) and TRBJ2-7; no clear D gene. Trimming took 0 bases from V and 4 from J, leaving 13 bases between them. The CDR3 length is 15 residues. In germline, CDR1 is LGHDT, CDR2 YNNKEL (reference sequence). CDR3 loop: CASSQEGALLYEQYF. DNA for the CDR3: TGTGCCAGCAGCCAAGAGGGCGCTCTATTGTACGAGCAGTACTTC.

The rearrangement uses TRBV6-5 and TRBJ1-2; D possibly corresponds to TRBD1 (5 bases). There are 13 residues in the CDR3. With 6 bases removed from V and 4 bases from J, the gap between germline ends came to 12 bases. Germline CDR1 and CDR2: MNHEY and SVGAGI. CDR3 nucleotide sequence: TGTGCCAGCAGGGACCGCGGGGGCTATGGCTACACCTTC. It is translated as CASRDRGGYGYTF.

The chain employs TRBV3-1 (or the pseudogene TRBV3-2) and TRBJ1-6; possibly TRBD1 for D (6 bases). The CDR3 consists of 15 residues. The germline V gene has CDR1 LGHDT and CDR2 YNNKEL (reference sequence). V was cut by 1 base and J by 7 bases, with 11 bases left in between. This CDR3 is CASSQVGQPNSPLHF. CDR3 sequence (DNA): TGTGCCAGCAGCCAAGTTGGACAGCCCAATTCACCCCTCCACTTT.

The CDR3 region has the DNA TGTGCCAGCAGCAAAAGGGGGACAGGGGATCAGCCCCAGCATTTT. It specifies CASSKRGTGDQPQHF. The J gene is TRBJ1-5, the V gene TRBV7-2; TRBD1 matches 10 bases. Germline assignment: CDR1 SGHTA and CDR2 FQGNSA. The ends lost 5 bases at V and 5 bases at J; junction bases unmatched: 6. This CDR3 has 15 amino acids.

The chain employs TRBV29-1 and TRBJ1-5; tentative D call: TRBD1 (5 bases). With 5 bases removed from V and 6 bases from J, the gap between germline ends came to 14 bases. The CDR3 runs to 13 residues. Germline loops: CDR1 SQVTM, CDR2 ANQGSEA. The CDR3 is CSVRGNNGQPQHF. CDR3 sequence (DNA): TGCAGCGTTCGGGGGAATAACGGTCAGCCCCAGCATTTT.

This clone was picked up a small number of times. The CDR3 sequence is CASSLLSGGEQYF. DNA for the CDR3: TGTGCCAGCAGCCTCCTTAGCGGGGGCGAGCAGTACTTC. The chain links TRBV27 to TRBJ2-7, with TRBD2 matching over 9 bases. CDR3 length equals 13 residues. Losses at the gene ends were 6 bases for V and 6 bases for J; bases not matched to a gene: 6. From germline, CDR1 is MNHEY and CDR2 SMNVEV (reference sequence).

The chain couples TRBV7-9 to TRBJ2-3; no clear D. CDR1 is SEHNR, CDR2 FQNEAQ, per germline (reference sequence). This CDR3 is 12 amino acids long. Trimming removed 5 bases from V and 0 bases from J, with 3 bases in between. CDR3 DNA sequence: TGTGCCAGCAGCCCGAGCACAGATACGCAGTATTTT. This codes for CASSPSTDTQYF.

This clone was observed a few times. CDR3 sequence reads: CASSLARTRSSYEQYF. The CDR3 nucleotides read TGTGCCAGCAGTTTAGCGAGGACGAGGAGCTCCTACGAGCAGTACTTC. The chain combines TRBV6-2 or TRBV6-3 with TRBJ2-7; D is perhaps TRBD2 (5 bases). The CDR3 is 16 amino acids. Germline V gene data show CDR1 as MNHEY and CDR2 as SVGEGT. V was shortened by 4 bases and J by 0 bases, with 16 bases between the two germline ends.

This chain uses TRBV5-1 with TRBJ2-7, with 7 bases lining up with TRBD2. This CDR3 is 14 amino acids long. V was clipped by 0 bases and J by 5 bases; unmatched bases: 5. Germline CDR1 is SGHRS and CDR2 is YFSETQ. CDR3 sequence (DNA): TGCGCCAGCAGCTTGGGGGAGGGGTCTGACGAGCAGTACTTC. Its protein product is CASSLGEGSDEQYF.

The chain employs TRBV10-2 and TRBJ2-7; TRBD1 might be the D (6 bases). The CDR3 is 12 residues long. Trimming removed 6 bases at V and 2 bases at J, with 8 bases between. The germline gives CDR1 WSHSY, CDR2 SAAADI. CDR3 loop: CASSPGAYEQYF. CDR3 in DNA: TGCGCCAGCAGCCCAGGGGCCTACGAGCAGTACTTC.